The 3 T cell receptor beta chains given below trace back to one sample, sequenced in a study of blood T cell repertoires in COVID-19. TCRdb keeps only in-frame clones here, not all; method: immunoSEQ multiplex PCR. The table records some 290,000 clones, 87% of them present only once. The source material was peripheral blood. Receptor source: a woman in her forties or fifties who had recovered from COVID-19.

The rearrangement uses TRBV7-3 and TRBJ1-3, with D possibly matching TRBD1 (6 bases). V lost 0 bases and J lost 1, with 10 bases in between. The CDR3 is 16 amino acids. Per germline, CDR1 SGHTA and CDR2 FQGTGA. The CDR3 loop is CASSLTAQGSGNTIYF. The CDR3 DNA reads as TGTGCCAGCAGCTTAACCGCACAGGGATCTGGAAACACCATATATTTT.

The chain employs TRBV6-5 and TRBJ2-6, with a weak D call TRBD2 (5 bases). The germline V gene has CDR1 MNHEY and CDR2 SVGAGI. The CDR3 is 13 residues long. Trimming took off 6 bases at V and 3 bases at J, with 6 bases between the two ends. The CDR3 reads CASRTNGANVLTF. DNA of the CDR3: TGTGCCAGCAGGACTAATGGGGCCAACGTCCTGACTTTC.

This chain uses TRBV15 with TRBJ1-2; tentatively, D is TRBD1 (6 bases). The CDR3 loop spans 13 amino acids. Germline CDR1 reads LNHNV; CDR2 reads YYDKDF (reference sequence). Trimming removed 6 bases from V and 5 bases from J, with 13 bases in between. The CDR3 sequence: CATRETGYYGYTF. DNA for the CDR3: TGTGCCACCAGGGAAACAGGGTATTATGGCTACACCTTC.